These T cell receptor beta chains were read from a single sample in a study of cytomegalovirus exposure and HLA in healthy donors. Assay: immunoSEQ multiplex PCR; the TCRdb copy retains only in-frame clones and omits some. This sample has under 200,000 clones, with roughly 87% found just once. The sample taken for sequencing was PBMCs. These receptors were obtained from a boy between 2 and 10 years old in good health and CMV-seronegative. Each CDR3 is given with its conserved first and last residue. Each record gives: clone size, V gene, J gene, CDR3 protein. Size is omitted from some rows. Given values are once, few, many or a class for expanded clones.

>-|TRBV6-1|TRBJ2-7
CASTRGASEQYF
>-|TRBV23-1|TRBJ1-5
CASIPDRGQRQPQHF
>-|TRBV27|TRBJ2-7
CASTPPGGGVHEQYF
>once|TRBV5-4|TRBJ1-2
CASSPWQGNYGYTF
>-|TRBV29-1|TRBJ2-3
CSSQGGTGNVDTQYF
>-|TRBV7-3|TRBJ2-1
CASSLISLGLAHNEQFF
>-|TRBV10-3|TRBJ2-3
CAIRDDQAGGTDTQYF
>-|TRBV29-1|TRBJ2-3
CSVSGKLAGYTQYF
>-|TRBV18|TRBJ2-2
CASSPPGTGGVGELFF
>few|TRBV6-6|TRBJ1-5
CASSSSDRGLYQPQHF
>-|TRBV7-6|TRBJ1-6
CASSSEQGSNSPLHF
>-|TRBV4-1|TRBJ2-7
CASSPGLAAYEQYF
>-|TRBV6-4|TRBJ2-3
CASSPLPGTGSDTQYF